One TCR beta chain is described in this entry. The data are from a study of blood T cell repertoires in COVID-19. Whole-study context: T cells, B-cell-depleted T cells, or PBMCs provided the cDNA or gDNA that served as material.

Assay: immunoSEQ multiplex PCR; the TCRdb copy retains only in-frame clones and omits some. Here the sample spans approximately 300,000 clones, more than 75% being singletons. Trimming stripped 7 bases from V and 3 bases from J, with 12 bases between. The length of the CDR3 is 14 residues. CDR1 and CDR2 (germline): ENHRY, SYGVKD. The chain is built from TRBV10-3 and TRBJ2-2; D might be TRBD2 (5 bases). This clonotype originated in a woman between 18 and 29 years old who had recovered from COVID-19. The sequencing input was PBMCs or T cells enriched from blood (not recorded which). This chain's CDR3 is CAITGTQHTGELFF. The CDR3, as DNA: TGTGCCATCACGGGAACCCAGCACACCGGGGAGCTGTTTTTT.